This TCR beta chain emerged from a study of CD8 T cells in ankylosing spondylitis. Overall study findings and caveats: Enrichment of disease-linked clones was reportedly significant in matched ankylosing spondylitis synovial fluid. For ankylosing spondylitis blood, a TCR beta motif of about eight highly homologous variants appeared characteristic.

A note on this clonotype: The antigen is undetermined.

Germline trimming cut 6 bases from V and 4 bases from J; bases unmatched to any gene: 4. The CDR3 totals 13 residues. TCRdb processed the 5' RACE reads anew with MiXCR; each CDR3 protein has one entry. The sample records roughly 130,000 distinct CDR3 sequences, roughly 15% being singletons. This chain connects TRBV12-3 or TRBV12-4 to TRBJ2-7; 9 positions agree with TRBD1. The sequencing sample was made of blood, either unsorted or a sorted T cell fraction (not recorded which). This receptor was taken from a female donor with ankylosing spondylitis or in good health (not recorded which). The CDR3 loop is CASSGQGRYEQYF. For the CDR3, the DNA is TGTGCCAGCAGCGGACAGGGGAGGTACGAGCAGTACTTC.